The rows below give T cell receptor beta chains drawn from one sample of a study of shared clonotypes between healthy human individuals. The assay was immunoSEQ multiplex PCR, and TCRdb's table has in-frame clones only and misses some. The sample has about 1 million clones; 70% to 80% are singletons. Sequenced material: memory CD4+ T cells from PBMCs. The source of these receptors is a man younger than 35 in good health. Some clones in this sample may be carry-over from other donors' samples. The CDR3 runs from the conserved cysteine through the conserved F or W. The order of the fields is D gene, V gene, J gene, clone size, CDR3 protein, CDR3 DNA. A D gene is named only where the DNA matches it firmly. The size field is filled for only some rows; it gives once, few, many or a size class.

>TRBD1|TRBV6-1|TRBJ1-1|once
CASSEIPTGFGGEAFF
TGTGCCAGCAGTGAAATACCGACAGGGTTCGGCGGTGAAGCTTTCTTT
>TRBD1|TRBV2|TRBJ2-7|once
CASSVWQGADEQYF
TGTGCCAGCAGTGTATGGCAGGGGGCTGACGAGCAGTACTTC
>TRBD2|TRBV28|TRBJ2-1|-
CASSLLAREAYNEQFF
TGTGCCAGCAGTTTATTGGCGCGGGAGGCCTACAATGAGCAGTTCTTC
>-|TRBV6-1|TRBJ1-1|-
CASSESYRGKAFF
TGTGCCAGCAGTGAATCATACAGAGGGAAAGCTTTCTTT
>TRBD2|TRBV7-2|TRBJ2-3|-
CASSLAQSGVPDTQYF
TGTGCCAGCAGCTTAGCGCAGAGCGGGGTCCCAGATACGCAGTATTTT
>-|TRBV5-4|TRBJ2-5|-
CASSSFGAQETQYF
TGTGCCAGCAGCTCCTTTGGGGCACAGGAGACCCAGTACTTC
>-|TRBV5-1|TRBJ2-4|-
CASSLDWNIQYF
TGCGCCAGCAGCTTGGACTGGAACATTCAGTACTTC
>-|TRBV4-1|TRBJ2-5|-
CASSQEHGGVSQYF
TGCGCCAGCAGCCAAGAACATGGGGGTGTGAGCCAGTACTTC
>-|TRBV7-2|TRBJ1-5|-
CASSFAGSQPQHF
TGTGCCAGCAGCTTTGCGGGAAGTCAGCCCCAGCATTTT
>-|TRBV18|TRBJ1-2|few
CASSPREEDGYTF
TGTGCCAGCTCACCCCGGGAGGAGGATGGCTACACCTTC
>TRBD1|TRBV15|TRBJ1-1|-
CATSRLGGAQFGIEAFF
TGTGCCACCAGCAGATTAGGGGGCGCCCAGTTTGGGATTGAAGCTTTCTTT
>TRBD1|TRBV18|TRBJ2-7|-
CASSPGGDREKEQYF
TGTGCCAGCTCGCCAGGGGGGGACAGGGAAAAAGAGCAGTACTTC
>TRBD2|TRBV7-8|TRBJ2-7|-
CASSWRTSDPRGQYF
TGTGCCAGCAGCTGGCGGACTAGCGACCCCCGGGGGCAGTACTTC
>-|TRBV6-1|TRBJ1-5|-
CLVGALNQPQHF
TGTCTGGTGGGTGCCCTTAATCAGCCCCAGCATTTT
>-|TRBV2|TRBJ2-1|-
CASRIQAYNEQFF
TGTGCCAGCAGGATTCAGGCTTACAATGAGCAGTTCTTC
>-|TRBV15|TRBJ2-2|-
CATSREYRVDTGELFF
TGTGCCACCAGCAGAGAGTATAGGGTGGACACCGGGGAGCTGTTTTTT
>-|TRBV9|TRBJ1-5|-
CASSPGVGGNQPQHF
TGTGCCAGCAGCCCGGGGGTCGGGGGCAATCAGCCCCAGCATTTT
>-|TRBV11-3|TRBJ2-1|-
CASSPGEGTAEQFF
TGTGCCAGCAGCCCCGGCGAGGGGACCGCTGAGCAGTTCTTC
>TRBD1|TRBV5-4|TRBJ2-7|-
CASSPGQNSYEQYF
TGTGCCAGCAGCCCGGGACAGAACTCCTACGAGCAGTACTTC
>TRBD1|TRBV11-2|TRBJ2-7|-
CASSVQGDREQYF
TGTGCCAGCAGCGTCCAGGGGGACCGCGAGCAGTACTTC
>TRBD2|TRBV7-9|TRBJ2-7|-
CASSKTSAEQYF
TGTGCCAGCAGCAAGACTAGCGCGGAGCAGTACTTC
>-|TRBV28|TRBJ2-5|-
CASSLSFGQETQYF
TGTGCCAGCAGTTTATCGTTCGGCCAGGAGACCCAGTACTTC
>TRBD2|TRBV14|TRBJ2-5|once
CASSQREGTSHTQTQYF
TGTGCCAGCAGCCAAAGGGAAGGGACTAGTCATACGCAGACCCAGTACTTC
>TRBD2|TRBV18|TRBJ2-1|-
CASSPPSGGSYNEQFF
TGTGCCAGCTCACCTCCTAGCGGGGGTTCCTACAATGAGCAGTTCTTC
>-|TRBV11-3|TRBJ2-1|-
CASSRGGGSDEQFF
TGTGCCAGCAGCCGAGGTGGGGGCTCAGATGAGCAGTTCTTC
>TRBD1|TRBV5-1|TRBJ2-3|-
CASSLGQGVADTQYF
TGCGCCAGCAGCTTAGGACAGGGGGTTGCAGATACGCAGTATTTT
>-|TRBV2|TRBJ2-4|-
CASSPGLAKNIQYF
TGTGCCAGCAGTCCCGGACTAGCCAAAAACATTCAGTACTTC
>TRBD2|TRBV7-6|TRBJ2-1|once
CASSPRSGRLAFNEQFF
TGTGCCAGCAGCCCTAGGTCGGGGAGACTAGCATTTAATGAGCAGTTCTTC
>-|TRBV30|TRBJ2-7|-
CARRDRLGAGTRKEQYF
TGTGCCCGACGGGACCGACTTGGCGCGGGGACCCGAAAGGAGCAGTACTTC
>-|TRBV5-1|TRBJ2-2|-
CASSPVETTYTGELFF
TGCGCCAGCAGCCCCGTCGAGACTACTTACACCGGGGAGCTGTTTTTT
>-|TRBV6-1|TRBJ1-2|once
CASSEVQGDGYTF
TGTGCCAGCAGTGAAGTCCAGGGAGATGGCTACACCTTC
>TRBD1|TRBV6-5|TRBJ1-5|-
CASSLTGIQPQHF
TGTGCCAGCAGTCTGACAGGGATCCAGCCCCAGCATTTT
>TRBD1|TRBV6-1|TRBJ1-2|-
CASRGTGDGYTF
TGTGCCAGCAGAGGGACAGGGGATGGCTACACCTTC
>-|TRBV28|TRBJ1-1|-
CASRPETFVTEAFF
TGTGCCAGCAGACCGGAGACGTTCGTCACTGAAGCTTTCTTT
>TRBD2|TRBV5-1|TRBJ2-1|-
CASRRGVTSGLSSYNEQFF
TGCGCCAGCAGGAGAGGGGTGACTAGCGGGTTAAGCTCCTACAATGAGCAGTTCTTC
>TRBD1|TRBV7-9|TRBJ2-5|-
CASSLKGQGKETQYF
TGTGCCAGCAGCTTAAAGGGACAGGGGAAAGAGACCCAGTACTTC
>TRBD1|TRBV6-1|TRBJ1-3|-
CASRGTGSGNTIYF
TGTGCCAGCAGGGGGACAGGATCTGGAAACACCATATATTTT
>-|TRBV2|TRBJ2-5|-
CASIETRETQYF
TGTGCCAGCATAGAGACACGGGAGACCCAGTACTTC
>TRBD2|TRBV30|TRBJ2-1|once
CAWSVAGGQFF
TGTGCCTGGAGTGTAGCGGGGGGGCAGTTCTTC
>-|TRBV6-4|TRBJ1-4|-
CASSVTREKLFF
TGTGCCAGCAGTGTTACACGGGAAAAACTGTTTTTT
>-|TRBV30|TRBJ1-3|-
CAWSVRGLYGNTIYF
TGTGCCTGGAGTGTTCGGGGACTGTACGGAAACACCATATATTTT
>-|TRBV5-1|TRBJ2-5|many
CASSLGEQETQYF
TGCGCCAGCAGCTTAGGGGAACAAGAGACCCAGTACTTC
>-|TRBV19|TRBJ2-6|-
CASSDVRGASGANVLTF
TGTGCCAGTAGTGACGTCAGGGGGGCCTCTGGGGCCAACGTCCTGACTTTC
>-|TRBV5-4|TRBJ2-7|-
CASSPRGGGYEQYF
TGTGCCAGCAGCCCCCGAGGAGGGGGCTACGAGCAGTACTTC
>-|TRBV28|TRBJ2-7|-
CASSRKGWSSYEQYF
TGTGCCAGCAGTCGGAAGGGATGGAGCTCCTACGAGCAGTACTTC